This T cell receptor beta chain appears in the sequencing data of a study of CD8 T cells in ankylosing spondylitis. Study conclusions and caveats: In ankylosing spondylitis blood, a motif of seven to nine highly homologous TCR beta variants appeared characteristic. Clones linked to the disease showed a CD8+ phenotype. They occurred at relatively low frequencies in peripheral blood. Past studies reported some motif variants in reactive arthritis synovial fluid and blood.

CDR1 and CDR2 from the germline V gene are SQVTM and ANQGSEA. CDR3 length equals 12 residues. V gave up 6 bases and J gave up 2 bases, with 11 bases separating them. This clonotype was counted at least ten times. Its antigen is unknown. Libraries for TCR beta were made by quantitative 5'-RACE with molecular barcodes. TCRdb reprocessed the 5' RACE reads via MiXCR and lists one record per CDR3 protein. The sample shows about 360,000 distinct CDR3 sequences, more than 20% of them seen only once. The chain combines TRBV29-1 with TRBJ2-7; D may be TRBD1 (6 bases). Sequencing was carried out using blood, either unsorted or a sorted T cell fraction (not recorded which). This TCR was recovered from a male donor with ankylosing spondylitis or in good health (not recorded which). CDR3 protein: CSVVTGPYEQYF. For the CDR3, the DNA is TGCAGCGTCGTTACAGGGCCCTACGAGCAGTACTTC.